This T cell receptor beta chain is drawn from a study of blood T cells in healthy people across ages. This CDR3 is 15 amino acids long. Germline CDR1 and CDR2: SGHTA and FQGNSA. Trimming removed 2 bases at V and 3 bases at J, with 13 bases between. In its sample, this clonotype was seen a few times. A second PCR, run for roughly 7 to 11 cycles, used a sample-barcoded 5' primer plus a J-beta primer mix. TCRdb re-derived calls from the 5' RACE reads in MiXCR, one entry per CDR3 protein. The data show about 640,000 distinct CDR3 sequences, with around 54% seen just once and 30% to 40% held by the top ten.

Sequenced sample: blood. This chain joins TRBV7-2 and TRBJ1-2, with D perhaps matching TRBD1 (6 bases). The origin of this receptor is a man aged 60 to 69 in good health. The CDR3 loop reads CASSLTGTSDYGYTF. The CDR3 coding sequence is TGTGCCAGCAGCTTAACAGGGACGAGCGACTATGGCTACACCTTC.